This is a list of T cell receptor beta chains from one sample in a study of shared T cell receptors in the human thymus. Measured with immunoSEQ multiplex PCR; TCRdb has only the in-frame clones, and not every one. The table lists hundreds of thousands of clones, approximately 88% of them singletons. These data also formed part of another study, on human thymus T cells.

The sequencing input was thymocytes. Receptors were obtained from a boy under three years old with a congenital heart defect. Both conserved end residues are part of each CDR3. A D gene is named only where the DNA matches it firmly. Some rows have no size entry. The others give once, few or many, or a class for an expanded clone.

j_call: TRBJ2-3
v_call: TRBV7-2
clone_size: NA
d_call: NA
cdr3_aa: CASEPGASVDTQYF
cdr3_nt: TGTGCCAGCGAACCCGGGGCTAGCGTAGATACGCAGTATTTT

j_call: TRBJ2-7
v_call: TRBV5-6
clone_size: NA
d_call: NA
cdr3_aa: CASSPPDRVRGASYEQYF
cdr3_nt: TGTGCCAGCAGCCCCCCCGACAGGGTGAGGGGGGCGTCCTACGAGCAGTACTTC

j_call: TRBJ2-1
v_call: TRBV4-2
clone_size: NA
d_call: TRBD2
cdr3_aa: CASSRACGLAVYNEQFF
cdr3_nt: TGTGCCAGCAGCCGGGCCTGTGGACTAGCGGTCTACAATGAGCAGTTCTTC

j_call: TRBJ2-6
v_call: TRBV2
clone_size: NA
d_call: TRBD1
cdr3_aa: CASGEGDRGHGANVLTF
cdr3_nt: TGTGCCAGCGGCGAGGGGGACAGGGGGCATGGGGCCAACGTCCTGACTTTC

j_call: TRBJ2-5
v_call: TRBV28
clone_size: NA
d_call: NA
cdr3_aa: CASTPGGYQETQYF
cdr3_nt: TGTGCCAGCACCCCGGGCGGGTACCAAGAGACCCAGTACTTC

j_call: TRBJ2-1
v_call: TRBV18
clone_size: NA
d_call: TRBD1
cdr3_aa: CASSPNAGTGFDEQFF
cdr3_nt: TGTGCCAGCTCACCAAACGCCGGGACAGGGTTCGATGAGCAGTTCTTC

j_call: TRBJ2-7
v_call: TRBV5-1
clone_size: NA
d_call: TRBD2
cdr3_aa: CASSPRHRATSGSFYEQYF
cdr3_nt: TGCGCCAGCAGCCCGCGGCACAGGGCGACTAGCGGGAGTTTCTACGAGCAGTACTTC

j_call: TRBJ2-5
v_call: TRBV9
clone_size: NA
d_call: TRBD2
cdr3_aa: CASSVGGGGNPETQYF
cdr3_nt: TGTGCCAGCAGCGTAGGCGGGGGGGGAAACCCGGAGACCCAGTACTTC

j_call: TRBJ2-3
v_call: TRBV30
clone_size: NA
d_call: NA
cdr3_aa: CAWSPCLPSDTQYF
cdr3_nt: TGTGCCTGGAGTCCCTGTCTTCCGTCAGATACGCAGTATTTT

j_call: TRBJ2-7
v_call: TRBV7-2
clone_size: NA
d_call: NA
cdr3_aa: CASSRAGTPIAHEQYF
cdr3_nt: TGTGCCAGCAGCCGGGCCGGGACACCCATCGCCCACGAGCAGTACTTC

j_call: TRBJ1-3
v_call: TRBV5-6
clone_size: few
d_call: NA
cdr3_aa: CASSLARGGGNTIYF
cdr3_nt: TGTGCCAGCAGCTTGGCTAGGGGAGGTGGAAACACCATATATTTT

j_call: TRBJ2-6
v_call: TRBV5-4
clone_size: NA
d_call: NA
cdr3_aa: CASSLPQATSLPGANVLTF
cdr3_nt: TGTGCCAGCAGCTTGCCCCAGGCCACGTCTCTGCCTGGGGCCAACGTCCTGACTTTC

j_call: TRBJ2-5
v_call: TRBV27
clone_size: NA
d_call: NA
cdr3_aa: CASSSPLQGSETQYF
cdr3_nt: TGTGCCAGCAGTTCTCCACTACAGGGATCGGAGACCCAGTACTTC

j_call: TRBJ2-3
v_call: TRBV6-1
clone_size: NA
d_call: TRBD2
cdr3_aa: CASSGDCSGRTTDTQYF
cdr3_nt: TGTGCCAGCAGTGGAGACTGTAGCGGGAGAACTACAGATACGCAGTATTTT

j_call: TRBJ2-1
v_call: TRBV15
clone_size: NA
d_call: TRBD2
cdr3_aa: CATSRQTSGGERVSYNEQFF
cdr3_nt: TGTGCCACCAGCAGGCAGACTAGCGGGGGAGAGAGGGTCTCTTACAATGAGCAGTTCTTC

j_call: TRBJ2-1
v_call: TRBV6-5
clone_size: NA
d_call: NA
cdr3_aa: CASRSDSPYNEQFF
cdr3_nt: TGTGCCAGCAGATCGGACAGTCCCTACAATGAGCAGTTCTTC

j_call: TRBJ2-6
v_call: TRBV9
clone_size: NA
d_call: TRBD1
cdr3_aa: CASSPHPGQGPSSGANVLTF
cdr3_nt: TGTGCCAGCAGCCCACACCCGGGACAGGGTCCTAGCTCTGGGGCCAACGTCCTGACTTTC

j_call: TRBJ2-3
v_call: TRBV29-1
clone_size: NA
d_call: TRBD2
cdr3_aa: CSVDSGRTDTQYF
cdr3_nt: TGCAGCGTTGACAGCGGGAGAACAGATACGCAGTATTTT

j_call: TRBJ2-1
v_call: TRBV15
clone_size: NA
d_call: NA
cdr3_aa: CATSHGGEQFF
cdr3_nt: TGTGCCACCAGTCACGGAGGTGAGCAGTTCTTC

j_call: TRBJ2-3
v_call: TRBV30
clone_size: NA
d_call: TRBD2
cdr3_aa: CAWSTGSGISTDTQYF
cdr3_nt: TGTGCCTGGAGTACAGGTAGCGGGATCAGCACAGATACGCAGTATTTT

j_call: TRBJ2-2
v_call: TRBV19
clone_size: NA
d_call: NA
cdr3_aa: CAPSPGELFF
cdr3_nt: TGTGCTCCCTCCCCCGGGGAGCTGTTTTTT

j_call: TRBJ1-2
v_call: TRBV5-1
clone_size: NA
d_call: TRBD1
cdr3_aa: CASSLNTHPGQYYGYTF
cdr3_nt: TGCGCCAGCAGCTTGAATACCCATCCGGGACAGTACTATGGCTACACCTTC

j_call: TRBJ2-7
v_call: TRBV7-6
clone_size: NA
d_call: TRBD1
cdr3_aa: CASSFWGQGDEQYF
cdr3_nt: TGTGCCAGCAGCTTCTGGGGACAGGGTGACGAGCAGTACTTC

j_call: TRBJ2-7
v_call: TRBV6-5
clone_size: NA
d_call: NA
cdr3_aa: CASSSRDIQEQYF
cdr3_nt: TGTGCCAGCAGTAGCCGGGACATTCAGGAGCAGTACTTC

j_call: TRBJ2-5
v_call: TRBV28
clone_size: NA
d_call: NA
cdr3_aa: CATRPGVQETQYF
cdr3_nt: TGTGCCACCCGGCCCGGGGTACAAGAGACCCAGTACTTC

j_call: TRBJ2-7
v_call: TRBV9
clone_size: NA
d_call: NA
cdr3_aa: CASSVVAGRPYEQYF
cdr3_nt: TGTGCCAGCAGCGTAGTGGCGGGAAGGCCCTACGAGCAGTACTTC

j_call: TRBJ2-3
v_call: TRBV5-6
clone_size: NA
d_call: NA
cdr3_aa: CASRTSGGADTQYF
cdr3_nt: TGTGCCAGCAGAACTAGTGGGGGCGCAGATACGCAGTATTTT

j_call: TRBJ2-7
v_call: TRBV5-4
clone_size: NA
d_call: NA
cdr3_aa: CASKGVSEQYF
cdr3_nt: TGTGCCAGCAAGGGAGTGAGCGAGCAGTACTTC

j_call: TRBJ2-7
v_call: TRBV28
clone_size: NA
d_call: NA
cdr3_aa: CASSRRPGTVSYEQYF
cdr3_nt: TGTGCCAGCAGCCGACGCCCCGGGACTGTCTCCTACGAGCAGTACTTC

j_call: TRBJ2-5
v_call: TRBV5-6
clone_size: NA
d_call: TRBD2
cdr3_aa: CASSRGTRAQETQYF
cdr3_nt: TGTGCCAGCAGCAGAGGGACTAGGGCCCAAGAGACCCAGTACTTC

j_call: TRBJ1-1
v_call: TRBV28
clone_size: NA
d_call: NA
cdr3_aa: CASSWAVGRTEAFF
cdr3_nt: TGTGCCAGCAGTTGGGCGGTGGGGCGGACTGAAGCTTTCTTT

j_call: TRBJ2-1
v_call: TRBV14
clone_size: NA
d_call: TRBD1
cdr3_aa: CASSQRSSGQGGYNEQFF
cdr3_nt: TGTGCCAGCAGCCAAAGAAGCTCGGGACAGGGTGGCTACAATGAGCAGTTCTTC

j_call: TRBJ1-1
v_call: TRBV10-3
clone_size: NA
d_call: TRBD1
cdr3_aa: CAVYRGLGTEAFF
cdr3_nt: TGTGCCGTCTACAGGGGATTGGGCACTGAAGCTTTCTTT

j_call: TRBJ1-3
v_call: TRBV25-1
clone_size: NA
d_call: NA
cdr3_aa: CASNMGGDGNTIYF
cdr3_nt: TGTGCCAGCAACATGGGGGGGGACGGAAACACCATATATTTT

j_call: TRBJ1-5
v_call: TRBV23-1
clone_size: NA
d_call: NA
cdr3_aa: CASPPIPRGNQPQHF
cdr3_nt: TGCGCCAGCCCCCCCATCCCCAGGGGCAATCAGCCCCAGCATTTT

j_call: TRBJ2-3
v_call: TRBV18
clone_size: NA
d_call: NA
cdr3_aa: CASSHSPSGSTDTQYF
cdr3_nt: TGTGCCAGCTCACATTCCCCTAGTGGGAGCACAGATACGCAGTATTTT

j_call: TRBJ1-5
v_call: TRBV5-6
clone_size: NA
d_call: NA
cdr3_aa: CASSLEGYNQPQHF
cdr3_nt: TGTGCCAGCAGCTTAGAGGGTTACAATCAGCCCCAGCATTTT

j_call: TRBJ2-1
v_call: TRBV2
clone_size: NA
d_call: TRBD2
cdr3_aa: CASSGLAEQFF
cdr3_nt: TGTGCCAGCAGCGGACTAGCTGAGCAGTTCTTC

j_call: TRBJ2-2
v_call: TRBV18
clone_size: few
d_call: NA
cdr3_aa: CASSPGWGRRLHNTGELFF
cdr3_nt: TGTGCCAGCTCACCCGGGTGGGGGCGAAGGTTACACAACACCGGGGAGCTGTTTTTT

j_call: TRBJ2-7
v_call: TRBV5-6
clone_size: NA
d_call: NA
cdr3_aa: CASRPAPRDEQYF
cdr3_nt: TGTGCCAGCAGACCTGCCCCCAGGGACGAGCAGTACTTC

j_call: TRBJ2-5
v_call: TRBV5-1
clone_size: NA
d_call: TRBD2
cdr3_aa: CASSLAPLAGGPGETQYF
cdr3_nt: TGCGCCAGCAGCTTGGCCCCCCTAGCGGGAGGGCCTGGTGAGACCCAGTACTTC

j_call: TRBJ2-3
v_call: TRBV27
clone_size: NA
d_call: NA
cdr3_aa: CASSSFNIGTESTDTQYF
cdr3_nt: TGTGCCAGCAGTTCGTTTAATATCGGAACAGAATCCACAGATACGCAGTATTTT

j_call: TRBJ1-2
v_call: TRBV15
clone_size: NA
d_call: TRBD1
cdr3_aa: CATSRARDRGRGYTF
cdr3_nt: TGTGCCACCAGCAGAGCCCGAGACAGGGGCAGGGGCTACACCTTC

j_call: TRBJ2-5
v_call: TRBV18
clone_size: NA
d_call: NA
cdr3_aa: CASSPSLLYQETQYF
cdr3_nt: TGTGCCAGCTCACCGTCATTGCTATACCAAGAGACCCAGTACTTC

j_call: TRBJ2-7
v_call: TRBV29-1
clone_size: NA
d_call: NA
cdr3_aa: CSVVVAGSAYEQYF
cdr3_nt: TGCAGCGTAGTAGTGGCAGGATCGGCCTACGAGCAGTACTTC

j_call: TRBJ2-5
v_call: TRBV29-1
clone_size: NA
d_call: NA
cdr3_aa: CSVEEAEGETQYF
cdr3_nt: TGCAGCGTTGAAGAGGCGGAGGGCGAGACCCAGTACTTC

j_call: TRBJ2-2
v_call: TRBV5-1
clone_size: NA
d_call: NA
cdr3_aa: CASSLSTGNTGELFF
cdr3_nt: TGCGCCAGCAGCTTGAGCACGGGGAACACCGGGGAGCTGTTTTTT

j_call: TRBJ1-1
v_call: TRBV14
clone_size: NA
d_call: NA
cdr3_aa: CASSRESNTEAFF
cdr3_nt: TGTGCCAGCAGCCGGGAGTCGAACACTGAAGCTTTCTTT

j_call: TRBJ2-5
v_call: TRBV9
clone_size: once
d_call: TRBD2
cdr3_aa: CASSPPRLAGGNQETQYF
cdr3_nt: TGTGCCAGCAGCCCCCCCCGGCTAGCGGGAGGGAATCAAGAGACCCAGTACTTC

j_call: TRBJ2-2
v_call: TRBV27
clone_size: NA
d_call: TRBD2
cdr3_aa: CASSLGIAGGLAGELFF
cdr3_nt: TGTGCCAGCAGTTTAGGAATAGCGGGAGGGCTCGCCGGGGAGCTGTTTTTT

j_call: TRBJ1-5
v_call: TRBV9
clone_size: once
d_call: NA
cdr3_aa: CASSIGVESNQPQHF
cdr3_nt: TGTGCCAGCAGCATCGGGGTAGAGAGCAATCAGCCCCAGCATTTT

j_call: TRBJ2-1
v_call: TRBV5-6
clone_size: NA
d_call: TRBD1
cdr3_aa: CASIQGQGAYEQFF
cdr3_nt: TGTGCCAGCATCCAGGGGCAGGGGGCGTATGAGCAGTTCTTC

j_call: TRBJ2-3
v_call: TRBV7-2
clone_size: few
d_call: TRBD2
cdr3_aa: CASSLGEPSGRGGTDTQYF
cdr3_nt: TGTGCCAGCAGCTTAGGAGAGCCTAGCGGGAGAGGCGGCACAGATACGCAGTATTTT

j_call: TRBJ2-2
v_call: TRBV30
clone_size: NA
d_call: TRBD1
cdr3_aa: CAWSVDRGPQAGELFF
cdr3_nt: TGTGCCTGGAGTGTGGACAGGGGGCCTCAGGCCGGGGAGCTGTTTTTT

j_call: TRBJ2-1
v_call: TRBV29-1
clone_size: NA
d_call: TRBD2
cdr3_aa: CSVALGSGRSHEQFF
cdr3_nt: TGCAGCGTCGCTCTGGGAAGCGGGAGGTCCCATGAGCAGTTCTTC

j_call: TRBJ2-7
v_call: TRBV7-2
clone_size: NA
d_call: TRBD2
cdr3_aa: CASSLRKEKREGREQYF
cdr3_nt: TGTGCCAGCAGCTTACGGAAGGAGAAGCGGGAGGGCCGCGAGCAGTACTTC

j_call: TRBJ1-2
v_call: TRBV10-3
clone_size: NA
d_call: NA
cdr3_aa: CAVVWESHGYTF
cdr3_nt: TGTGCCGTCGTGTGGGAGTCTCATGGCTACACCTTC